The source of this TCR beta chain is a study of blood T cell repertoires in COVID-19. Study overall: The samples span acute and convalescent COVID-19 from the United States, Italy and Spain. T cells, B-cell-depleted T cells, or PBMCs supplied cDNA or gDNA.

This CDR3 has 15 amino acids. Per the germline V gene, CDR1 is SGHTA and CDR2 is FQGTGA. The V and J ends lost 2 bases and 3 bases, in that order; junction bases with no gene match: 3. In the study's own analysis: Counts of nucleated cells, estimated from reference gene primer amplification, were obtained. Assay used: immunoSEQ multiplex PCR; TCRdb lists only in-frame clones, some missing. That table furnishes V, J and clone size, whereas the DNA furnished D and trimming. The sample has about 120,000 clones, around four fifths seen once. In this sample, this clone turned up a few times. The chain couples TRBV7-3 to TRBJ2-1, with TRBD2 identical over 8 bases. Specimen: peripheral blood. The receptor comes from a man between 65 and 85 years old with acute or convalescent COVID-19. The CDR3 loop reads CASSLGSGNYNEQFF. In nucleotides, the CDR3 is TGTGCCAGCAGCTTAGGTAGCGGGAACTACAATGAGCAGTTCTTC.